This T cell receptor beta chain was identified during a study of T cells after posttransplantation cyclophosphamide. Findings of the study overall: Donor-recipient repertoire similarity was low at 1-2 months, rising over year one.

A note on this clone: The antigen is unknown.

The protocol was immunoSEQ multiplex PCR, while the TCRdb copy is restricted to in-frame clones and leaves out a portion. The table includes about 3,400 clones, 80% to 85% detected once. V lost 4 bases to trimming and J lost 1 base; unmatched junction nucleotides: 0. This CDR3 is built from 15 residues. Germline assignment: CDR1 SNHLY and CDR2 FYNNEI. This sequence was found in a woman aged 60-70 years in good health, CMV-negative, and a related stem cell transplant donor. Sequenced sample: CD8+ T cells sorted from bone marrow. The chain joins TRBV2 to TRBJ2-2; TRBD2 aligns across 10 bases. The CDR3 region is CASSGLAGNTGELFF. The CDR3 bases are TGTGCCAGCAGTGGACTAGCGGGGAACACCGGGGAGCTGTTTTTT.